The 22 T cell receptor beta chains presented below share a single source sample, sequenced in a study of Ad26.COV2.S vaccination and SARS-CoV-2 variants. The repertoire was sequenced with immunoSEQ multiplex PCR; TCRdb's copy has only in-frame clones and lacks some. The sample has some 270,000 clones; around 88% are singletons. Sample treatment: around 19 received Ad26.COV2.S at low or high dose, single or two shots; about 5 received placebo; per-sample allocation not given. The samples date from day 63 after the first vaccine or placebo injection. Sequenced material: peripheral blood, taken in a trial of Ad26.COV2.S vaccine versus placebo. Receptor source: a person aged 18-65 years who received the Ad26.COV2.S COVID-19 vaccine or a placebo.

V is TRBV6-2 or TRBV6-3 and J is TRBJ2-7, with D uncertain. Trimming took off 5 bases at V and 6 bases at J, with 8 bases between the two ends. The CDR3 runs to 11 residues. Germline CDR1 and CDR2: MNHEY and SVGEGT. CDR3 residues: CASSTVGEQYF. Here the CDR3 DNA reads TGTGCCAGCAGTACCGTGGGCGAGCAGTACTTC.

This sequence joins TRBV9 and TRBJ2-5; possibly TRBD2 for D (5 bases). Germline loops: CDR1 SGDLS, CDR2 YYNGEE. Trimming stripped 3 bases from V and 9 bases from J, with 12 bases between. This CDR3 has 12 amino acids. In nucleotides, the CDR3 is TGTGCCAGCAGCGGGACCCCCGGGGCCCAGTACTTC. Its protein is CASSGTPGAQYF. The complete variable domain, with remaining parts taken from reference TRBV9 and TRBJ2-5, reads DSGVTQTPKHLITATGQRVTLRCSPRSGDLSVYWYQQSLDQGLQFLIQYYNGEERAKGNILERFSAQQFPDLHSELNLSSLELGDSALYFCASSGTPGAQYFGPGTRLLVL.

The rearrangement links TRBV29-1 to TRBJ1-2; D is unclear. The CDR3 has 14 amino acids. V shed 5 bases and J shed 0 bases, with 13 bases lying between them. Germline values: CDR1 SQVTM, CDR2 ANQGSEA. The CDR3: CSVPRTRANYGYTF. The CDR3 nucleotides are TGCAGCGTTCCTAGGACTCGAGCTAACTATGGCTACACCTTC.

The chain is built from TRBV6-2 or TRBV6-3 and TRBJ2-4; D ambiguous. CDR3 length: 13 residues. With 6 bases removed from V and 7 bases from J, the gap between germline ends came to 13 bases. Germline loops: CDR1 MNHEY, CDR2 SVGEGT. The CDR3 DNA sequence: TGTGCCAGCAGCGCCCCGGGCCCCAACATTCAGTACTTC. It translates to CASSAPGPNIQYF.

The chain links TRBV7-9 to TRBJ2-5; the match to TRBD2 covers 7 bases. V gave up 8 bases and J gave up 1 base; unmatched junction bases: 4. The CDR3 length is 13 residues. Germline V gives CDR1 SEHNR, CDR2 FQNEAQ (reference sequence). CDR3 DNA: TGTGCCAGCGGTCTAGCGGTCCAAGAGACCCAGTACTTC. This codes for CASGLAVQETQYF.

The chain employs TRBV30 and TRBJ1-1; perhaps TRBD1 as D (5 bases). CDR1 GTSNPN and CDR2 SVGIG come from the germline V gene (reference sequence). The CDR3 length is 16 residues. Trimming stripped 8 bases from V and 3 bases from J, with 25 bases between. CDR3 in amino acids: CARAPEGAMPYTEAFF. CDR3 coding DNA: TGTGCCCGGGCCCCTGAAGGGGCCATGCCATACACTGAAGCTTTCTTT.

This chain connects TRBV18 to TRBJ2-3; D might be TRBD1 or TRBD2, each matching 5 bases. V dropped 6 bases and J dropped 8 bases, with 15 bases sitting between them. Germline CDR1 and CDR2: KGHSH and LQKENI. The CDR3 totals 13 residues. In DNA form, the CDR3 reads TGTGCCAGCTCGGGACCCAACTCAGTTACGCAGTATTTT. It yields the protein CASSGPNSVTQYF.

V usage is TRBV18 and J usage is TRBJ2-3, with D uncertain. There are 15 residues in the CDR3. Looked up from germline, CDR1 is KGHSH and CDR2 is LQKENI. With 3 bases removed from V and 2 bases from J, the gap between germline ends came to 12 bases. The CDR3 reads CASSPQTGNTDTQYF. In DNA, the CDR3 is TGTGCCAGCTCACCGCAGACTGGAAACACAGATACGCAGTATTTT.

This clone showed up just once. This chain joins TRBV14 and TRBJ2-6; D ambiguous. Deletions cut 3 bases from V and 0 bases from J, with 6 bases between. CDR1 is SGHDN and CDR2 is FVKESK in the germline V gene. CDR3 length: 15 residues. The CDR3 nucleotides are TGTGCCAGCAGCCATCGAAGCTCTGGGGCCAACGTCCTGACTTTC. Protein product: CASSHRSSGANVLTF.

The V and J genes are TRBV24-1 and TRBJ2-3; perhaps TRBD2 as D (5 bases). Germline lookup yields CDR1 KGHDR and CDR2 SFDVKD. The CDR3 contains 15 residues. V was pared by 4 bases and J by 4 bases, with 14 bases between. The chain's CDR3 is CATSDLPAGADTQYF. In DNA form, the CDR3 reads TGTGCCACCAGTGACCTCCCGGCGGGCGCAGATACGCAGTATTTT.

The rearrangement joins TRBV30 to TRBJ1-1; D is ambiguous. V was trimmed by 1 base and J by 11 bases, leaving 17 bases between them. This CDR3 has 13 amino acids. Germline values: CDR1 GTSNPN, CDR2 SVGIG (reference sequence). The chain's CDR3 is CAWSGNSGRTAFF. CDR3 bases: TGTGCCTGGAGTGGGAATAGCGGCAGGACCGCTTTCTTT.

V is TRBV6-2 or TRBV6-3 and J is TRBJ2-3, with TRBD2 matching over 7 bases. The CDR3 has 13 amino acids. J lost 0 bases, V lost 10 bases, and 4 bases had no gene match. Per germline, CDR1 MNHEY and CDR2 SVGEGT. The CDR3 DNA follows: TGTGCCACCAGCGGGACTAGCACAGATACGCAGTATTTT. It is translated as CATSGTSTDTQYF.

This clone was seen more than once but under ten times. The rearrangement uses TRBV12-1 and TRBJ2-1; the table's D call, TRBD2, was not checked against the DNA. TRBV12-1 is assigned pseudogene status. The CDR3 consists of 15 residues. The CDR3 DNA sequence: TGTGCCAGCAGCGTACTAGCGGGGGTGTTCAATGAGCAGTTCTTC. This codes for CASSVLAGVFNEQFF.

The chain has TRBV9 and TRBJ1-2; 8 bases are shared with TRBD1. The V gene end was trimmed by 0 bases and the J gene end by 2 bases; junction bases not matched to a gene: 9. This CDR3 comprises 17 residues. CDR1 SGDLS and CDR2 YYNGEE come from the germline V gene. CDR3 bases: TGTGCCAGCAGCGTAGACCGGACAGGGCGGTCAAACTATGGCTACACCTTC. As protein: CASSVDRTGRSNYGYTF.

Note on this clone: Germline is not matched at one junction end, which may reflect a read error. The rearrangement joins TRBV29-1 to TRBJ1-2; TRBD1 aligns across 10 bases. This CDR3 has 16 amino acids. Germline V gives CDR1 SQVTM, CDR2 ANQGSEA. The chain's CDR3 is CSVEGTGAPERHGYTF. Written as DNA, the CDR3 is TGCAGCGTAGAAGGGACAGGGGCCCCGGAGAGACATGGCTACACCTTC.

The chain carries TRBV3-1 (or the pseudogene TRBV3-2) and TRBJ1-1, with 8 positions matching TRBD1. The CDR3 loop spans 16 amino acids. The ends lost 1 base at V and 0 bases at J; junction bases unmatched: 4. Germline V gene lookup returns CDR1 LGHDT and CDR2 YNNKEL (reference sequence). The CDR3 nucleotides read TGTGCCAGCAGCCAAGGGACAGGGATAATGAACACTGAAGCTTTCTTT. The encoded protein is CASSQGTGIMNTEAFF.

The chain has TRBV4-1 and TRBJ2-7; 9 positions agree with TRBD1. The CDR3 has 15 amino acids. From germline, CDR1 is MGHRA and CDR2 YSYEKL. J gave up 2 bases and V 4 bases, and 6 bases lay outside the gene matches. The CDR3 sequence is CASSPGTGSPYEQYV. In DNA form, the CDR3 reads TGCGCCAGCAGCCCCGGGACAGGGTCCCCCTACGAGCAGTACGTC.

The genes are TRBV4-1 and TRBJ1-5, with 7 bases aligning to TRBD1. This CDR3 comprises 17 residues. Germline V gives CDR1 MGHRA, CDR2 YSYEKL. Unmatched junction bases numbered 6, after V lost 0 bases and J lost 1 base. CDR3 sequence reads: CASSQDRGQRSNQPQHF. The CDR3 nucleotides are TGCGCCAGCAGCCAAGATCGGGGACAGCGAAGCAATCAGCCCCAGCATTTT.

The rearrangement links TRBV30 to TRBJ1-3; D perhaps matches TRBD1 (6 bases). CDR1 GTSNPN and CDR2 SVGIG come from the germline V gene (reference sequence). The CDR3 has 17 amino acids. The V and J ends lost 5 bases and 3 bases respectively, with 23 bases between them. The CDR3 spells CAWLYGRGYQGGNTIYF. CDR3 coding DNA: TGTGCCTGGCTCTACGGCAGGGGATATCAGGGTGGAAACACCATATATTTT.

The genes are TRBV5-6 and TRBJ2-2; TRBD2 matches at 7 bases. The length of the CDR3 is 15 residues. V lost 8 bases and J lost 4; bases outside the gene matches: 11. CDR1 is SGHDT and CDR2 is YYEEEE in the germline V gene. CDR3 in DNA: TGTGCCAGTCAGAGCTCGGGACTAATCACCGGGGAGCTGTTTTTT. Amino acid sequence: CASQSSGLITGELFF.

This chain uses TRBV19 with TRBJ2-5; TRBD2 aligns across 13 bases. The CDR3 is 14 residues long. The germline V gene encodes CDR1 LNHDA and CDR2 SQIVND (reference sequence). J gave up 5 bases and V 10 bases, and 7 bases lay outside the gene matches. As DNA, the CDR3 is TGTGCCACCAGACTAGCGGGAGGCGGGGAGACCCAGTACTTC. This gives the protein CATRLAGGGETQYF.

This chain joins TRBV2 and TRBJ1-5; D may be TRBD1 (6 bases). Per germline, CDR1 SNHLY and CDR2 FYNNEI. The CDR3 sequence is 14 residues long. V lost 8 bases to trimming and J lost 0 bases, with 11 bases between them. The CDR3 nucleotides read TGTGCCAGCGGCAGGGGATATAGCAATCAGCCCCAGCATTTT. It is translated as CASGRGYSNQPQHF.